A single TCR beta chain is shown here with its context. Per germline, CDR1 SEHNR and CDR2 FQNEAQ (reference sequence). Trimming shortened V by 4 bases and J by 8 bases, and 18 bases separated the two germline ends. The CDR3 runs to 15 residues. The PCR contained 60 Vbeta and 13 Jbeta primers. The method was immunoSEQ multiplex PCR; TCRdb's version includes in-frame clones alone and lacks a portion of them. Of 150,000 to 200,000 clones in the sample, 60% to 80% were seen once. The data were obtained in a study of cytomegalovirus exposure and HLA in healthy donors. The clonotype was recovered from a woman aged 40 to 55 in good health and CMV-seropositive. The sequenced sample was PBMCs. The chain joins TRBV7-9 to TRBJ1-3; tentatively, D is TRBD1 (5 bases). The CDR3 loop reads CASSSDGHPGHTIYF. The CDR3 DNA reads TGTGCCAGCAGCTCGGACGGACATCCCGGCCACACCATATATTTT.